This is a list of T cell receptor beta chains from one sample in a study of memory CD4+ T cells and cytomegalovirus serostatus. Data came from immunoSEQ multiplex PCR; TCRdb stores just in-frame clones and leaves some out. The sample has around 45,000 clones, about 80% seen once. Sequenced input: memory CD4+ T cells from blood. Receptors originate from an adult in good health and CMV-seronegative. The CDR3 runs from the conserved cysteine through the conserved F or W. The D gene is left open where the match is weak. For some rows the clone size is stated as once, few or many, or as a class when expanded; others skip it.

V gene: TRBV6-1; clone size: .; D gene: .; J gene: TRBJ1-1; CDR3 DNA: TGTGCCAGCAGCTTACAGGGCACTGAAGCTTTCTTT; CDR3 protein: CASSLQGTEAFF
V gene: TRBV28; clone size: .; D gene: .; J gene: TRBJ1-5; CDR3 DNA: TGTGCCAGCAGTTTAGTATTTTGGGGCAATCAGCCCCAGCATTTT; CDR3 protein: CASSLVFWGNQPQHF
V gene: TRBV10-3; clone size: .; D gene: .; J gene: TRBJ2-1; CDR3 DNA: TGTGCCATCAGTGAGGAGGGGGGAGGGGACGAGCAGTTCTTC; CDR3 protein: CAISEEGGGDEQFF
V gene: TRBV7-3; clone size: .; D gene: .; J gene: TRBJ2-1; CDR3 DNA: TGTGCCAGCAGCTCAATCCCTAGCAATGAGCAGTTCTTC; CDR3 protein: CASSSIPSNEQFF
V gene: TRBV29-1; clone size: .; D gene: .; J gene: TRBJ1-4; CDR3 DNA: TGCAGCGTTGGAACCGGGACTGCGAATGAAAAACTGTTTTTT; CDR3 protein: CSVGTGTANEKLFF
V gene: TRBV25-1; clone size: .; D gene: .; J gene: TRBJ1-4; CDR3 DNA: TGTGCCAGCAGTGGCGGGGAAACTAATGAAAAACTGTTTTTT; CDR3 protein: CASSGGETNEKLFF
V gene: TRBV4-1; clone size: few; D gene: .; J gene: TRBJ1-6; CDR3 DNA: TGCGCCAGCAGCCCGTCGGGTATAGGGCTCCACTTT; CDR3 protein: CASSPSGIGLHF
V gene: TRBV28; clone size: .; D gene: TRBD1; J gene: TRBJ2-2; CDR3 DNA: TGTGCCAGCAGAAAACTAGGACAGGGCCACACCGGGGAGCTGTTTTTT; CDR3 protein: CASRKLGQGHTGELFF
V gene: TRBV19; clone size: .; D gene: .; J gene: TRBJ2-5; CDR3 DNA: TGTGCCAGTAGTATCCCCGGACGGGGAAAACAAGAGACCCAGTACTTC; CDR3 protein: CASSIPGRGKQETQYF
V gene: TRBV5-1; clone size: .; D gene: .; J gene: TRBJ1-2; CDR3 DNA: TGCGCCAGCAGCCCGGACCCAGCTAACTATGGCTACACCTTC; CDR3 protein: CASSPDPANYGYTF
V gene: TRBV15; clone size: .; D gene: .; J gene: TRBJ1-2; CDR3 DNA: TGTGCCACCAGCAGAGATAGGGCAGGAGCTGGCTATGGCTACACCTTC; CDR3 protein: CATSRDRAGAGYGYTF
V gene: TRBV11-2; clone size: .; D gene: TRBD1; J gene: TRBJ1-6; CDR3 DNA: TGTGCCAGCAGAGTTCCGGGACAGTCGGATTCACCCCTCCACTTT; CDR3 protein: CASRVPGQSDSPLHF
V gene: TRBV11-3; clone size: .; D gene: .; J gene: TRBJ2-7; CDR3 DNA: TGTGCCAGCAGCTCTGGGGACGGCTACGAGCAGTACTTC; CDR3 protein: CASSSGDGYEQYF
V gene: TRBV15; clone size: .; D gene: .; J gene: TRBJ1-2; CDR3 DNA: TGTGCCACCAGCAGAGTAACGGGCGTCGGCTACACCTTC; CDR3 protein: CATSRVTGVGYTF
V gene: TRBV11-1; clone size: .; D gene: .; J gene: TRBJ1-3; CDR3 DNA: TGTGCCAGCAGCCACAGCGGAACCCAAGGAAACACCATATATTTT; CDR3 protein: CASSHSGTQGNTIYF
V gene: TRBV30; clone size: .; D gene: .; J gene: TRBJ1-4; CDR3 DNA: TGTGCCTGGAGTCCCTCCCCTTATAAGGCAACTAATGAAAAACTGTTTTTT; CDR3 protein: CAWSPSPYKATNEKLFF
V gene: TRBV4-2; clone size: few; D gene: .; J gene: TRBJ1-6; CDR3 DNA: TGTGCCAGCAGCCAAGATCCGGGGGGTAATTCACCCCTCCACTTT; CDR3 protein: CASSQDPGGNSPLHF
V gene: TRBV7-6; clone size: .; D gene: TRBD1; J gene: TRBJ2-1; CDR3 DNA: TGTGCCAGCAGCTTGTTCCAGGGGGACAATGAGCAGTTCTTC; CDR3 protein: CASSLFQGDNEQFF
V gene: TRBV15; clone size: .; D gene: .; J gene: TRBJ2-3; CDR3 DNA: TGTGCCACCAGCAGAGATCTCGGGCGGAGGACAGATACGCAGTATTTT; CDR3 protein: CATSRDLGRRTDTQYF
V gene: TRBV10-3; clone size: .; D gene: TRBD1; J gene: TRBJ1-2; CDR3 DNA: TGTGCCATCAGTGAGAGGGCACAGGGGGGCGGCTACACCTTC; CDR3 protein: CAISERAQGGGYTF
V gene: TRBV28; clone size: .; D gene: TRBD1; J gene: TRBJ2-5; CDR3 DNA: TGTGCCAGCAGTCCCGGGACAGAAGAGACCCAGTACTTC; CDR3 protein: CASSPGTEETQYF
V gene: TRBV13; clone size: .; D gene: .; J gene: TRBJ2-3; CDR3 DNA: TGTGCCAGCAGCTTAGGCCTTGGGGGCAGAGATACGCAGTATTTT; CDR3 protein: CASSLGLGGRDTQYF
V gene: TRBV7-2; clone size: .; D gene: TRBD2; J gene: TRBJ2-5; CDR3 DNA: TGTGCCAGCAGCGCTAGCGGGGGGTATACGGAGACCCAGTACTTC; CDR3 protein: CASSASGGYTETQYF
V gene: TRBV7-3; clone size: .; D gene: TRBD2; J gene: TRBJ2-1; CDR3 DNA: TGTGCCAGCAGCTTAATGCGGACTAGCGAGGAGCAGTTCTTC; CDR3 protein: CASSLMRTSEEQFF
V gene: TRBV4-1; clone size: .; D gene: TRBD2; J gene: TRBJ2-2; CDR3 DNA: TGCGCCAGCAGCCCACAAGGAGGACTAGCGGGCACCGGGGAGCTGGTTTTT; CDR3 protein: CASSPQGGLAGTGELVF
V gene: TRBV6-1; clone size: .; D gene: .; J gene: TRBJ1-5; CDR3 DNA: TGTGCCAGCAAGAGGGGAGGTTCTAGCAATCAGCCCCAGCATTTT; CDR3 protein: CASKRGGSSNQPQHF
V gene: TRBV7-3; clone size: .; D gene: .; J gene: TRBJ2-2; CDR3 DNA: TGTGCCAGCAGCCTAGGGACCGTCGGGGAGCTGTTTTTT; CDR3 protein: CASSLGTVGELFF
V gene: TRBV2; clone size: .; D gene: .; J gene: TRBJ2-3; CDR3 DNA: TGTGCCAGCTCGCCCGCCAGGGCTTCAGATACGCAGTATTTT; CDR3 protein: CASSPARASDTQYF
V gene: TRBV11-2; clone size: .; D gene: TRBD2; J gene: TRBJ2-1; CDR3 DNA: TGTGCCAGCAGCCCCCTCCCTAGCGGGGGCTCCTACAATGAGCAGTTCTTC; CDR3 protein: CASSPLPSGGSYNEQFF
V gene: TRBV27; clone size: .; D gene: .; J gene: TRBJ2-2; CDR3 DNA: TGTGCCAGCAGTTTAGAAGGGCGGTCCGGGGAGCTGTTTTTT; CDR3 protein: CASSLEGRSGELFF
V gene: TRBV7-9; clone size: .; D gene: .; J gene: TRBJ2-3; CDR3 DNA: TGTGCCAGCAGTAAGGTGGATACGCAGTATTTT; CDR3 protein: CASSKVDTQYF
V gene: TRBV5-1; clone size: .; D gene: TRBD1; J gene: TRBJ2-5; CDR3 DNA: TGCGCCAGCAGGGACAGGGGGCAAGAGACCCAGTACTTC; CDR3 protein: CASRDRGQETQYF
V gene: TRBV11-3; clone size: .; D gene: .; J gene: TRBJ2-2; CDR3 DNA: TGTGCCAGCAGCTACCCCTCCCAGCGGCGGGTTGAGACCGGGGAGCTGTTTTTT; CDR3 protein: CASSYPSQRRVETGELFF
V gene: TRBV28; clone size: few; D gene: .; J gene: TRBJ1-1; CDR3 DNA: TGTGCCAGCTGGAGAAACACTGAAGCTTTCTTT; CDR3 protein: CASWRNTEAFF
V gene: TRBV5-1; clone size: .; D gene: .; J gene: TRBJ1-6; CDR3 DNA: TGCGCCAGCAGCTTGGCCGACACGGATTCACCCCTCCACTTT; CDR3 protein: CASSLADTDSPLHF
V gene: TRBV5-5; clone size: once; D gene: .; J gene: TRBJ2-1; CDR3 DNA: TGTGCCAGCAGCTTGAGGGGTCTCTACTCTTCCTACAATGAGCAGTTCTTC; CDR3 protein: CASSLRGLYSSYNEQFF
V gene: TRBV7-9; clone size: few; D gene: TRBD1; J gene: TRBJ1-2; CDR3 DNA: TGTGCCAGCGGACATAGGGACAGGGTCTATGGCTACACCTTC; CDR3 protein: CASGHRDRVYGYTF